This T cell receptor (beta chain) was captured in a study of cytomegalovirus exposure and HLA in healthy donors. Study-wide findings and caveats: The classifier reportedly diagnosed cytomegalovirus status with high specificity and sensitivity.

Assay: immunoSEQ multiplex PCR; the TCRdb copy retains only in-frame clones and omits some. The sample lists about 240,000 clones, about 90% occurring once. Comments on this clone: The antigen is not known.

The CDR3 length is 16 residues. V shed 3 bases and J shed 1 base, with 16 bases lying between them. Per the germline V gene, CDR1 is MDHEN and CDR2 is SYDVKM. The TCR originated in a woman in her twenties or thirties in good health and CMV-seropositive. This chain joins TRBV28 and TRBJ2-7; a weak D match, TRBD1 (6 bases). The sequenced sample was PBMCs. In nucleotides, the CDR3 is TGTGCCAGCAGTTTGTCCGGGACAAAGCGATCCTACGAGCAGTACTTC. It translates to CASSLSGTKRSYEQYF.